The 12 T cell receptor beta chains listed next were all sequenced from one sample in a study of T cell changes during pregnancy in multiple sclerosis. The table came from immunoSEQ multiplex PCR; TCRdb's copy has only in-frame clones and leaves some out. This table has more than 85,000 clones, around 94% appearing once. The source was peripheral blood, collected after pregnancy. The source of these receptors is a female donor in good health, enrolled as a control in a pregnancy study.

The chain recombines TRBV27 with TRBJ2-2; D is unclear. With 2 bases removed from V and 6 bases from J, the gap between germline ends came to 13 bases. Germline V gene data show CDR1 as MNHEY and CDR2 as SMNVEV (reference sequence). There are 15 residues in the CDR3. In DNA, the CDR3 is TGTGCCAGCAGTTTAACGTGGCTTGGTGCCGGGGAGCTGTTTTTT. This gives the protein CASSLTWLGAGELFF.

Only a few counts were recorded for this clone. The chain recombines TRBV2 with TRBJ2-7; D remains unclear. V lost 6 bases, J lost 6 bases, and 15 bases lay in between. Germline CDR1 and CDR2: SNHLY and FYNNEI. The CDR3 has 13 amino acids. The CDR3 loop is CASRSPPGVEQYF. Written as DNA, the CDR3 is TGTGCCAGCAGAAGCCCACCGGGTGTCGAGCAGTACTTC.

The chain has TRBV28 and TRBJ2-3; 12 nucleotides line up with TRBD2. With V trimmed by 10 bases and J by 3 bases, 5 bases remained unmatched. CDR1 and CDR2 from the germline V gene are MDHEN and SYDVKM. CDR3 size: 14 residues. CDR3 in amino acids: CAILGLAGTDTQYF. CDR3 in DNA: TGTGCCATCTTAGGACTAGCGGGAACAGATACGCAGTATTTT.

The chain combines TRBV6-5 with TRBJ1-2, with 8 bases fitting TRBD1. Germline V gives CDR1 MNHEY, CDR2 SVGAGI. This CDR3 spans 14 amino acids. V lost 5 bases to trimming and J lost 3 bases; unmatched junction nucleotides: 5. CDR3 region: CASSRQGTHYGYTF. CDR3 in DNA: TGTGCCAGCAGTCGACAGGGGACGCACTATGGCTACACCTTC.

The rearrangement uses TRBV11-3 and TRBJ2-7; D is uncertain. Germline V gene sequence: CDR1 SGHNT, CDR2 YENEEA. V dropped 1 base and J dropped 9 bases, with 10 bases sitting between them. The CDR3 has 12 amino acids. This CDR3 reads CASSLVPGRQYF. The CDR3 nucleotides read TGTGCCAGCAGCTTAGTCCCCGGTCGGCAGTACTTC.

The CDR3 loop reads CASSLWAGNTADTQYF. In DNA form, the CDR3 reads TGTGCCAGCAGTTTATGGGCCGGAAACACCGCAGATACGCAGTATTTT. The chain links TRBV27 to TRBJ2-3; no clear D gene. The CDR3 length is 16 residues. V was pared by 1 base and J by 4 bases, with 15 bases between. Germline CDR1 and CDR2: MNHEY and SMNVEV (reference sequence).

This clone was observed a single time. The chain has TRBV5-4 and TRBJ2-7, with TRBD2 matching over 7 bases. This CDR3 is 15 amino acids long. Germline CDR1 and CDR2: SGHNT and YYREEE (reference sequence). V lost 2 bases and J lost 0; bases outside the gene matches: 5. In DNA form, the CDR3 reads TGTGCCAGCAGCTTAGTCGGGACTACCTCCTACGAGCAGTACTTC. Protein product: CASSLVGTTSYEQYF.

The rearrangement joins TRBV9 to TRBJ2-1; D unclear. The CDR3 covers 13 residues. Per the germline V gene, CDR1 is SGDLS and CDR2 is YYNGEE. Trimming left V 0 bases short and J 7 bases short, with 8 bases between. CDR3 amino acids: CASSVAGRNEQFF. For the CDR3, the DNA is TGTGCCAGCAGCGTAGCAGGAAGAAATGAGCAGTTCTTC.

This chain links TRBV11-2 with TRBJ2-7; possibly TRBD1 for D (6 bases). The CDR3 has 15 residues. Germline V gene sequence: CDR1 SGHAT, CDR2 FQNNGV. Trimming took 5 bases from V and 2 from J, leaving 16 bases between them. As DNA, the CDR3 is TGTGCCAGCAGCCCCGAGGGGGACGGAGCCTACGAGCAGTACTTC. It yields the protein CASSPEGDGAYEQYF.

The J gene is TRBJ2-3, the V gene TRBV7-9; no clear D gene. Germline V gives CDR1 SEHNR, CDR2 FQNEAQ (reference sequence). The V and J ends lost 5 bases and 1 base respectively, with 10 bases between them. The CDR3 has 14 residues. The CDR3 region has the DNA TGTGCCAGCAGCCCTCCGTGGCGCACAGATACGCAGTATTTT. This encodes CASSPPWRTDTQYF.

J is TRBJ2-7 and V is TRBV6-6, with 8 positions matching TRBD2. The germline CDR1 and CDR2 sequences are MNHNY and SVGAGI (reference sequence). V lost 2 bases, J lost 3 bases, and 3 bases stayed unmatched. This CDR3 contains 14 residues. The CDR3 reads CASSYGGRNYEQYF. The DNA of the CDR3 is TGTGCCAGCAGTTACGGCGGGAGGAACTACGAGCAGTACTTC.

The chain employs TRBV5-4 and TRBJ2-6, with a possible D match to TRBD2 (6 bases). V was pared by 5 bases and J by 0 bases, with 12 bases between. The CDR3 runs 16 residues. Germline lookup yields CDR1 SGHNT and CDR2 YYREEE (reference sequence). The DNA of the CDR3 is TGTGCCAGCAGTCGACGCGGGGTCTCTGGGGCCAACGTCCTGACTTTC. Residues: CASSRRGVSGANVLTF.